The 29 T cell receptor beta chains below come from one sample, sequenced in a study of blood T cell repertoires in COVID-19 (dated by TCRdb to 2018 to 2020). The library came from the immunoSEQ multiplex PCR assay. Imported from immuneACCESS, the table was reduced by TCRdb to in-frame sequences with V and J called. These copies leave out some clones; in studies compared against another copy, an unresolved V gene accounts for under half, and the cause of the remainder is not known. This sample is represented by approximately 260,000 clones; about 80% of them were singletons. Of the sample, roughly 10% is held by the ten largest clones. Sequencing was done on a sample of peripheral blood. Receptors were obtained from a woman older than 75 with acute or convalescent COVID-19.

On this clone: Other DNA sequences in the sample encode the same CDR3. The rearrangement links TRBV5-1 to TRBJ2-7; 7 bases agree with TRBD1. CDR3 length: 14 residues. Germline V lookup: CDR1 SGHRS, CDR2 YFSETQ. Unmatched junction bases numbered 5, after V lost 4 bases and J lost 1 base. The CDR3 DNA follows: TGCGCCAGCAGCCCCAGGACAGGTTCCTACGAGCAGTACTTC. Translation gives CASSPRTGSYEQYF.

This chain links TRBV10-1 with TRBJ2-3; D remains unclear. The CDR3 is 12 residues long. The V gene's germline CDR1 is WNHNN and CDR2 SYGVQD (reference sequence). With 5 bases removed from V and 0 bases from J, the gap between germline ends came to 3 bases. CDR3 residues: CASSTSTDTQYF. In nucleotides, the CDR3 is TGCGCCAGCAGTACTAGCACAGATACGCAGTATTTT.

The chain joins TRBV5-6 to TRBJ2-1; D remains ambiguous. CDR1 is SGHDT and CDR2 is YYEEEE in the germline V gene. The CDR3 contains 14 residues. The V end lost 0 bases, the J end lost 5 bases, and 9 bases lay between the germline ends. CDR3: CASSLVRSNNEQFF. As DNA, the CDR3 is TGTGCCAGCAGCTTGGTACGATCTAACAATGAGCAGTTCTTC.

V gene TRBV2 combines with J gene TRBJ1-2; 11 bases are shared with TRBD1. Germline CDR1 is SNHLY and CDR2 is FYNNEI. With V trimmed by 6 bases and J by 5 bases, 8 bases remained unmatched. The length of the CDR3 is 15 residues. For the CDR3, the DNA is TGTGCCAGCAGCGGGTCGGGACAGGGGGTTTATGGCTACACCTTC. Translation gives CASSGSGQGVYGYTF.

The rearrangement links TRBV19 to TRBJ2-3; 11 bases are a match to TRBD1. This CDR3 has 15 amino acids. The J segment lost 3 bases and the V segment lost 4 bases, leaving 3 bases of the junction unmatched. In germline, CDR1 is LNHDA, CDR2 SQIVND (reference sequence). This CDR3 is CASSTDRGRTDTQYF. The CDR3 DNA reads TGTGCCAGTAGTACGGACAGGGGGCGAACAGATACGCAGTATTTT.

The chain employs TRBV18 and TRBJ1-4, with 7 nucleotides matching TRBD1. V lost 3 bases, J lost 5 bases, and 9 bases stayed unmatched. Germline CDR1 reads KGHSH; CDR2 reads LQKENI. The CDR3 is 16 amino acids. CDR3 DNA: TGTGCCAGCTCACCCCAATCCGGGACAGCAAATGAAAAACTGTTTTTT. As protein: CASSPQSGTANEKLFF.

V usage is TRBV28 and J usage is TRBJ1-5; D not certain. V shed 7 bases and J shed 7 bases, with 20 bases lying between them. Germline V gene data show CDR1 as MDHEN and CDR2 as SYDVKM. The CDR3 totals 15 residues. The CDR3 DNA reads TGTGCCAGCATCCCCCGGGGTAGGGTAGGGCAGCCCCAGCATTTT. Translation gives CASIPRGRVGQPQHF.

J is TRBJ1-1 and V is TRBV11-2; D not certain. Trimming shortened V by 3 bases and J by 0 bases, and 11 bases separated the two germline ends. Germline CDR1 SGHAT, CDR2 FQNNGV. CDR3 size: 15 residues. CDR3 region: CASSLRASMNTEAFF. In DNA form, the CDR3 reads TGTGCCAGCAGCTTGCGGGCCTCCATGAACACTGAAGCTTTCTTT.

The chain couples TRBV20-1 to TRBJ2-7; 9 bases match TRBD1. The length of the CDR3 is 11 residues. The germline CDR1 and CDR2 sequences are DFQATT and SNEGSKA (reference sequence). For the CDR3, the DNA is TGCAGGGGCATGACAGGGGGCGAGCAGTACTTC. This sequence encodes CRGMTGGEQYF.

The rearrangement joins TRBV7-3 to TRBJ1-6; a weak D match, TRBD1 (6 bases). Germline values: CDR1 SGHTA, CDR2 FQGTGA. The CDR3 runs 14 residues. V lost 4 bases and J lost 9, with 13 bases in between. The CDR3 protein is CASSSIQGSSPLHF. In nucleotides, the CDR3 is TGTGCCAGCAGCTCTATACAGGGCTCTTCACCCCTCCACTTT.

The chain employs TRBV4-2 and TRBJ2-7; tentatively, D is TRBD1 (5 bases). CDR3 length: 15 residues. In germline, CDR1 is LGHNA, CDR2 YNFKEQ. V lost 1 base to trimming and J lost 2 bases, with 12 bases between them. The CDR3 is CASSQAHRQTYEQYF. The CDR3, as DNA: TGTGCCAGCAGCCAAGCCCACAGGCAAACCTACGAGCAGTACTTC.

The chain couples TRBV3-1 (or the pseudogene TRBV3-2) to TRBJ2-7, with 8 nucleotides matching TRBD1. The trim removed 3 bases at V and 2 bases at J, leaving 0 bases unmatched. This CDR3 is 13 amino acids long. The V gene's germline CDR1 is LGHDT and CDR2 YNNKEL (reference sequence). The CDR3 region is CASSQGQAYEQYF. CDR3 nucleotide sequence: TGTGCCAGCAGCCAGGGACAGGCCTACGAGCAGTACTTC.

The rearrangement links TRBV7-9 to TRBJ1-2, with D perhaps TRBD1 (5 bases). The CDR3 loop spans 15 amino acids. Germline V gene data show CDR1 as SEHNR and CDR2 as FQNEAQ (reference sequence). The CDR3 sequence: CAVNGGTATNYGYTF. CDR3 nucleotides: TGTGCAGTTAACGGGGGGACGGCGACTAACTATGGCTACACCTTC.

The rearrangement uses TRBV7-2 and TRBJ1-2; D perhaps matches TRBD1 (6 bases). The CDR3 is made up of 16 amino acids. CDR1 and CDR2 from the germline V gene are SGHTA and FQGNSA. Trimming removed 3 bases at V and 0 bases at J, with 14 bases between. In DNA form, the CDR3 reads TGTGCCAGCAGCTTGGGACCGGCAGGGGCTAACTATGGCTACACCTTC. It codes for CASSLGPAGANYGYTF.

The chain carries TRBV7-6 and TRBJ2-7, with 9 bases identical to TRBD2. CDR3 length: 13 residues. V was clipped by 1 base and J by 7 bases; unmatched bases: 2. Germline CDR1 is SGHVS and CDR2 is FNYEAQ. The CDR3 DNA sequence: TGTGCCAGCAGCTTAGGGAGCGGGGGGGAGCAGTACTTC. It is translated as CASSLGSGGEQYF.

The rearrangement links TRBV30 to TRBJ1-5; 8 bases are shared with TRBD1. Germline CDR1 is GTSNPN and CDR2 is SVGIG (reference sequence). CDR3 size: 16 residues. After removal of 0 bases from V and 4 bases from J, the junction contained 8 bases not matched to a gene. The CDR3 spells CAWSVPTGALNQPQHF. The CDR3 coding sequence is TGTGCCTGGAGTGTTCCGACAGGGGCTCTGAATCAGCCCCAGCATTTT.

The chain combines TRBV10-3 with TRBJ1-5; D not resolved. CDR1 is ENHRY, CDR2 SYGVKD, per germline. CDR3 size: 14 residues. V was cut by 2 bases and J by 0 bases, with 5 bases left in between. CDR3 nucleotide sequence: TGTGCCATCAGTGAGAACAGTAGCAATCAGCCCCAGCATTTT. It yields the protein CAISENSSNQPQHF.

The chain uses TRBV5-1 and TRBJ2-5; 9 bases are a match to TRBD1. Germline CDR1 and CDR2: SGHRS and YFSETQ. V shed 0 bases, J shed 0 bases, and the junction held 3 bases outside the gene matches. The CDR3 covers 16 residues. CDR3 protein: CASSLGDRAYQETQYF. CDR3 DNA: TGCGCCAGCAGCTTGGGGGACAGGGCGTACCAAGAGACCCAGTACTTC.

Points on this clone: Within the sample, other DNA sequences also encode this same CDR3. The rearrangement links TRBV24-1 to TRBJ1-1, with TRBD1 matching 9 bases. Trimming took 2 bases from V and 3 from J; bases not matched to a gene: 3. The CDR3 is 15 amino acids. The germline V gene encodes CDR1 KGHDR and CDR2 SFDVKD. The CDR3 loop is CATSDSRQGDTEAFF. As DNA, the CDR3 is TGTGCCACCAGTGATTCCCGACAGGGGGACACTGAAGCTTTCTTT.

The chain uses TRBV10-3 and TRBJ2-1; 9 bases line up with TRBD2. The V and J ends lost 4 bases and 7 bases, in that order; junction bases with no gene match: 8. CDR1 and CDR2 (germline): ENHRY, SYGVKD. The CDR3 runs 15 residues. The CDR3 sequence: CAISGLERGVNEQFF. The CDR3 region has the DNA TGTGCCATCAGTGGGCTCGAGCGGGGGGTTAATGAGCAGTTCTTC.

This clone was counted between two and nine times. The rearrangement joins TRBV18 to TRBJ2-6; TRBD1 is a possible D gene (7 bases). The CDR3 totals 17 residues. From germline, CDR1 is KGHSH and CDR2 LQKENI. Trimming took 3 bases from V and 0 from J, leaving 12 bases between them. CDR3 DNA: TGTGCCAGCTCACCCCAGGGGGGTTACTCTGGGGCCAACGTCCTGACTTTC. Protein: CASSPQGGYSGANVLTF.

The chain links TRBV6-2 or TRBV6-3 to TRBJ2-3; 10 nucleotides match TRBD2. Unmatched junction bases numbered 7, after V lost 5 bases and J lost 2 bases. The germline V gene encodes CDR1 MNHEY and CDR2 SVGEGT. This CDR3 has 16 amino acids. CDR3 amino acids: CASSIAGGRTTDTQYF. As DNA, the CDR3 is TGTGCCAGCAGTATAGCGGGGGGAAGAACCACAGATACGCAGTATTTT.

The chain carries TRBV5-1 and TRBJ2-7; D is possibly TRBD2 (6 bases). Germline CDR1 is SGHRS and CDR2 is YFSETQ. This CDR3 is built from 14 residues. Trimming left V 1 base short and J 7 bases short, with 15 bases between. This CDR3 is CASSLSGEPWEQYF. CDR3 coding DNA: TGCGCCAGCAGCTTGTCGGGGGAGCCATGGGAGCAGTACTTC.

The chain joins TRBV28 to TRBJ1-4; TRBD1 matches at 12 bases. V dropped 9 bases and J dropped 7; count of bases not matched to a gene: 9. The length of the CDR3 is 15 residues. The germline gives CDR1 MDHEN, CDR2 SYDVKM. CDR3 nucleotides: TGTGCCAGTACTCGTTGGGGACAGGGGGCTGAAAAACTGTTTTTT. Protein product: CASTRWGQGAEKLFF.

The chain carries TRBV11-1 and TRBJ2-7; tentatively, D is TRBD2 (6 bases). Germline assignment: CDR1 SGHAT and CDR2 FQDESV (reference sequence). The CDR3 consists of 12 residues. Trimming shortened V by 3 bases and J by 5 bases, and 8 bases separated the two germline ends. The CDR3 DNA reads as TGTGCCAGCAGCTTGGAGGGGAACGAGCAGTACTTC. Translation gives CASSLEGNEQYF.

In nucleotides, the CDR3 is TGTGCCTGGGGCCCGGGACAGACAAATCAGCCCCAGCATTTT. Encoded protein: CAWGPGQTNQPQHF. The chain combines TRBV30 with TRBJ1-5; 7 bases fit TRBD1. The V and J ends lost 5 bases and 4 bases, in that order; junction bases with no gene match: 8. The CDR3 loop spans 14 amino acids. Germline values: CDR1 GTSNPN, CDR2 SVGIG (reference sequence). Filled out from reference TRBV30 and TRBJ1-5, the complete variable domain reads SQTIHQWPATLVQPVGSPLSLECTVEGTSNPNLYWYRQAAGRGLQLLFYSVGIGQISSEVPQNLSASRPQDRQFILSSKKLLLSDSGFYLCAWGPGQTNQPQHFGDGTRLSIL.

This clone came up a few times. This chain connects TRBV2 to TRBJ1-2; 8 nucleotides agree with TRBD1. With V trimmed by 4 bases and J by 10 bases, 8 bases remained unmatched. Germline V gene sequence: CDR1 SNHLY, CDR2 FYNNEI. This CDR3 spans 13 amino acids. The CDR3 DNA reads as TGTGCCAGCAGTGCGGACAGGGAGGTCGCCTACACCTTC. This codes for CASSADREVAYTF.

This chain uses TRBV6-1 with TRBJ1-3; 7 nucleotides align to TRBD1. The germline gives CDR1 MNHNS, CDR2 SASEGT. This CDR3 has 19 amino acids. V lost 2 bases and J lost 2; bases outside the gene matches: 15. CDR3 in amino acids: CASSEFLFITGVPGNTIYF. In nucleotides, the CDR3 is TGTGCCAGCAGTGAATTCCTTTTTATTACAGGGGTCCCTGGAAACACCATATATTTT.

The chain uses TRBV13 and TRBJ2-7; 8 positions agree with TRBD1. In germline, CDR1 is PRHDT, CDR2 FYEKMQ (reference sequence). Trimming removed 2 bases from V and 9 bases from J; junction bases left unmatched: 9. The CDR3 spans 14 residues. The DNA for the CDR3 is TGTGCCAGCAGCTTATCGACAGGGGCTAGGGGGCAGTACTTC. It specifies CASSLSTGARGQYF.